These 26 T cell receptor beta chains originate from one sample sequenced in a study of technical replicates of blood from a few donors. Sequenced by immunoSEQ multiplex PCR; TCRdb stores in-frame clones only, minus some. The sample lists approximately 93,000 clones; 90% to 95% were seen once. The specimen was T cells isolated from PBMCs. The receptors here all came from a human donor in good health.

CDR3 loop: CASSTKLAGDSTDTQYF. CDR3 coding DNA: TGTGCCAGCAGCACCAAACTAGCGGGGGACAGCACAGATACGCAGTATTTT. V gene TRBV21-1 combines with J gene TRBJ2-3; the table's D call, TRBD2, has no DNA check behind it. TRBV21-1 is a pseudogene segment. This CDR3 has 17 amino acids.

The chain has TRBV4-1 and TRBJ1-1, with D perhaps matching TRBD1 (5 bases). Germline CDR1 MGHRA, CDR2 YSYEKL. The CDR3 sequence is 14 residues long. Trimming took off 3 bases at V and 1 base at J, with 9 bases between the two ends. The CDR3 loop is CASSQIDRNTEAFF. The CDR3 DNA sequence: TGCGCCAGCAGCCAGATCGACAGGAACACTGAAGCTTTCTTT.

The CDR3 bases are TGTGCCAGTAGTATTCGGGCAGGGGGCCTCTGGGTGCCTGAAGCTTTCTTT. Protein sequence: CASSIRAGGLWVPEAFF. V gene TRBV19 combines with J gene TRBJ1-1; TRBD1 matches at 8 bases. There are 17 residues in the CDR3. Germline trimming cut 3 bases from V and 6 bases from J; bases unmatched to any gene: 15. The V gene's germline CDR1 is LNHDA and CDR2 SQIVND (reference sequence).

The chain links TRBV2 to TRBJ1-4; D is undetermined. CDR1 is SNHLY, CDR2 FYNNEI, per germline. The CDR3 covers 18 residues. Between the trimmed V and J ends, which lost 6 bases and 2 bases, there was a span of 22 bases. The CDR3 sequence: CASSDIALSTGTNEKLFF. The CDR3, as DNA: TGTGCCAGCAGCGATATTGCCCTCTCGACGGGGACTAATGAAAAACTGTTTTTT.

The rearrangement uses TRBV21-1 and TRBJ1-1; TRBD1 is the table's D call and was not checked against the DNA. TRBV21-1 is marked as a pseudogene. The CDR3 runs 17 residues. The CDR3, as DNA: TGTGCCAGCAGCAAGCCGGGACAGGGGGCCCAGGCCACTGAAGCTTTCTTT. Translating it yields CASSKPGQGAQATEAFF.

On this clone: Mismatch with germline at one junction end may stem from a read error. The chain uses TRBV7-7 and TRBJ2-3; 7 nucleotides match TRBD2. Germline V gene data show CDR1 as SSHAT and CDR2 as FNYEAQ (reference sequence). This CDR3 is 15 amino acids long. Written as DNA, the CDR3 is TGTGCTAGCAGCCGCGGGAGTAGTCAAGGGGATACGCAGTATTTT. This codes for CASSRGSSQGDTQYF.

This clone has just a few counts. The chain uses TRBV5-1 and TRBJ1-1, with 7 positions matching TRBD1. From germline, CDR1 is SGHRS and CDR2 YFSETQ. There are 15 residues in the CDR3. After removal of 0 bases from V and 0 bases from J, the junction contained 2 bases not matched to a gene. The CDR3 loop is CASSLAGGMNTEAFF. CDR3 nucleotide sequence: TGCGCCAGCAGCTTGGCAGGGGGGATGAACACTGAAGCTTTCTTT.

V gene TRBV25-1 combines with J gene TRBJ1-1; tentatively, D is TRBD1 (6 bases). This CDR3 contains 15 residues. Germline CDR1 reads MGHDK; CDR2 reads SYGVNS. Trimming cost V 2 bases and J 5 bases, with 15 bases left between them. The CDR3 here is CASSEGAGAGTEAFF. CDR3 in DNA: TGTGCCAGCAGTGAAGGGGCGGGGGCGGGAACTGAAGCTTTCTTT.

V is TRBV4-1 and J is TRBJ2-7; TRBD2 matches 11 bases. Germline V gene data show CDR1 as MGHRA and CDR2 as YSYEKL. The CDR3 length is 16 residues. Unmatched junction bases numbered 5, after V lost 2 bases and J lost 2 bases. Written as DNA, the CDR3 is TGCGCCAGCAGCCAATATAGCGGGGGGGGCGCCTACGAGCAGTACTTC. Residues: CASSQYSGGGAYEQYF.

V and J are TRBV13 and TRBJ2-1, with D perhaps matching TRBD2 (6 bases). The CDR3 has 15 residues. CDR1 and CDR2 (germline): PRHDT, FYEKMQ (reference sequence). The germline V and J ends were trimmed by 5 bases and 10 bases, with 21 bases remaining between them. DNA of the CDR3: TGTGCCAGCAGCCCGGGGACTGTAATCTTCCAGGAGCAGTTCTTC. Its protein product is CASSPGTVIFQEQFF.

The chain has TRBV19 and TRBJ2-1, with 7 bases identical to TRBD2. Germline lookup yields CDR1 LNHDA and CDR2 SQIVND (reference sequence). The CDR3 loop spans 15 amino acids. J gave up 0 bases and V 7 bases, and 6 bases lay outside the gene matches. The CDR3 DNA follows: TGTGCCAGTACTTTTGGCGGGAGCTCCTACAATGAGCAGTTCTTC. Translation gives CASTFGGSSYNEQFF. Filled out from reference TRBV19 and TRBJ2-1, the complete variable domain reads DGGITQSPKYLFRKEGQNVTLSCEQNLNHDAMYWYRQDPGQGLRLIYYSQIVNDFQKGDIAEGYSVSREKKESFPLTVTSAQKNPTAFYLCASTFGGSSYNEQFFGPGTRLTVL.

This chain joins TRBV18 and TRBJ1-1; 8 nucleotides align to TRBD1. V lost 3 bases to trimming and J lost 0 bases; unmatched junction nucleotides: 9. The CDR3 is made up of 17 amino acids. CDR1 KGHSH and CDR2 LQKENI come from the germline V gene. As DNA, the CDR3 is TGTGCCAGCTCACCGTCAGTCCGGACAGGGTTGAACACTGAAGCTTTCTTT. Translation gives CASSPSVRTGLNTEAFF. Based on the CDR3 plus reference TRBV18 and TRBJ1-1, the full variable domain is NAGVMQNPRHLVRRRGQEARLRCSPMKGHSHVYWYRQLPEEGLKFMVYLQKENIIDESGMPKERFSAEFPKEGPSILRIQQVVRGDSAAYFCASSPSVRTGLNTEAFFGQGTRLTVV.

This clone was seen only once. The V gene is TRBV19, the J gene TRBJ1-2; D call uncertain. The V gene's germline CDR1 is LNHDA and CDR2 SQIVND (reference sequence). V lost 6 bases to trimming and J lost 7 bases, with 21 bases between them. The CDR3 consists of 15 residues. The CDR3 nucleotides are TGTGCCAGTAGGAGCGGAAGCACAACTAACGGTGGCTACACCTTC. As protein: CASRSGSTTNGGYTF.

The chain joins TRBV2 to TRBJ2-1; D is ambiguous. This CDR3 region has 17 residues. Germline lookup yields CDR1 SNHLY and CDR2 FYNNEI. Trimming removed 0 bases from V and 3 bases from J, with 15 bases in between. CDR3 in amino acids: CASSEAPVVVNYNEQFF. In nucleotides, the CDR3 is TGTGCCAGCAGTGAAGCGCCCGTGGTAGTTAACTACAATGAGCAGTTCTTC. The full variable domain, rest sourced from reference TRBV2 and TRBJ2-1, is EPEVTQTPSHQVTQMGQEVILRCVPISNHLYFYWYRQILGQKVEFLVSFYNNEISEKSEIFDDQFSVERPDGSNFTLKIRSTKLEDSAMYFCASSEAPVVVNYNEQFFGPGTRLTVL.

The chain recombines TRBV7-2 with TRBJ2-5; D remains unclear. The CDR3 runs 15 residues. Trimming took 5 bases from V and 2 from J, leaving 15 bases between them. Germline V gives CDR1 SGHTA, CDR2 FQGNSA. This chain's CDR3 is CASSPVPLRQETQYF. CDR3 nucleotides: TGTGCCAGCAGCCCGGTCCCGCTACGACAAGAGACCCAGTACTTC.

J is TRBJ1-6 and V is TRBV10-3; the D is unclear. CDR3 length: 11 residues. Germline CDR1 is ENHRY and CDR2 is SYGVKD. V lost 3 bases, J lost 8 bases, and 2 bases lay in between. In nucleotides, the CDR3 is TGTGCCATCAGTGACGATTCACCCCTCCACTTT. Its protein product is CAISDDSPLHF.

The chain uses TRBV29-1 and TRBJ2-5; 9 bases are shared with TRBD2. Germline values: CDR1 SQVTM, CDR2 ANQGSEA. The CDR3 consists of 17 residues. The V and J ends lost 3 bases and 3 bases, in that order; junction bases with no gene match: 14. CDR3 loop: CSVDRASWASGEETQYF. The CDR3 DNA sequence: TGCAGCGTTGACAGGGCCTCGTGGGCTAGCGGGGAAGAGACCCAGTACTTC.

The chain carries TRBV7-3 and TRBJ1-2, with D perhaps TRBD1 (6 bases). This CDR3 is 11 amino acids long. V lost 10 bases to trimming and J lost 9 bases, with 15 bases between them. The germline gives CDR1 SGHTA, CDR2 FQGTGA. CDR3 region: CAIAQGSSYTF. CDR3 nucleotides: TGTGCCATCGCTCAGGGGAGTAGCTACACCTTC. Looking up the rest from reference TRBV7-3 and TRBJ1-2 gives the full variable domain: GAGVSQTPSNKVTEKGKYVELRCDPISGHTALYWYRQSLGQGPEFLIYFQGTGAADDSGLPNDRFFAVRPEGSVSTLKIQRTERGDSAVYLCAIAQGSSYTFGSGTRLTVV.

This chain links TRBV4-1 with TRBJ2-7; tentative D call: TRBD1 (6 bases). The germline V gene has CDR1 MGHRA and CDR2 YSYEKL. CDR3 length: 15 amino acids. V was shortened by 3 bases and J by 3 bases, with 15 bases between the two germline ends. CDR3 DNA: TGCGCCAGCAGCCACCTACAGGGCTCGGTCTACGAGCAGTACTTC. The encoded protein is CASSHLQGSVYEQYF.

The chain joins TRBV11-3 to TRBJ1-1; 8 positions match TRBD1. Germline values: CDR1 SGHNT, CDR2 YENEEA. The CDR3 is 16 residues long. Trimming cost V 0 bases and J 0 bases; bases outside gene matches: 3. The CDR3 loop reads CASSLENRGMNTEAFF. The CDR3 region has the DNA TGTGCCAGCAGCTTAGAAAACAGGGGGATGAACACTGAAGCTTTCTTT. Supplemented by reference TRBV11-3 and TRBJ1-1, the full variable domain reads EAGVVQSPRYKIIEKKQPVAFWCNPISGHNTLYWYLQNLGQGPELLIRYENEEAVDDSQLPKDRFSAERLKGVDSTLKIQPAELGDSAVYLCASSLENRGMNTEAFFGQGTRLTVV.

The J gene is TRBJ2-3, the V gene TRBV7-2, with 9 bases matching TRBD2. The CDR3 is made up of 15 amino acids. With V trimmed by 2 bases and J by 4 bases, 4 bases remained unmatched. The V gene's germline CDR1 is SGHTA and CDR2 FQGNSA. CDR3 bases: TGTGCCAGCAGCTTACGCATAGCGGGAGCAGATACGCAGTATTTT. Translating gives CASSLRIAGADTQYF.

The CDR3 sequence is CASSLELDGVWAQYF. Here the CDR3 DNA reads TGCGCCAGCAGCTTGGAGTTAGACGGGGTATGGGCGCAGTATTTT. This chain joins TRBV5-1 and TRBJ2-3, with D possibly TRBD2 on 5 matching bases. Trimming pared 0 bases from V and 10 bases from J, leaving 18 bases between. The CDR3 sequence is 15 residues long. Germline-derived CDR1 and CDR2 are SGHRS and YFSETQ.

The chain is built from TRBV11-2 and TRBJ2-3; D call uncertain. The CDR3 spans 12 residues. CDR1 SGHAT and CDR2 FQNNGV come from the germline V gene. The V gene lost 1 base and the J gene lost 5 bases, with 4 bases spanning the gap. The CDR3 protein is CASSLGRDTQYF. CDR3 sequence (DNA): TGTGCCAGCAGCTTAGGCAGAGATACGCAGTATTTT. Supplemented by reference TRBV11-2 and TRBJ2-3, the full variable domain reads EAGVAQSPRYKIIEKRQSVAFWCNPISGHATLYWYQQILGQGPKLLIQFQNNGVVDDSQLPKDRFSAERLKGVDSTLKIQPAKLEDSAVYLCASSLGRDTQYFGPGTRLTVL.

The rearrangement joins TRBV6-1 to TRBJ2-1, with D possibly TRBD1 on 5 matching bases. The V end lost 1 base, the J end lost 6 bases, and 13 bases lay between the germline ends. Germline CDR1 reads MNHNS; CDR2 reads SASEGT. This CDR3 contains 15 residues. CDR3 DNA: TGTGCCAGCAGTGAAGAGCCAGGGATCTTCAATGAGCAGTTCTTC. Amino acids: CASSEEPGIFNEQFF.

The chain recombines TRBV6-1 with TRBJ1-2; perhaps TRBD1 as D (6 bases). The CDR3 is 12 amino acids. Trimming cost V 7 bases and J 8 bases, with 14 bases left between them. Germline-derived CDR1 and CDR2 are MNHNS and SASEGT. In DNA form, the CDR3 reads TGTGCCAGCATGCGGGGGGCTGGCGGCTACACCTTC. Translated, it gives CASMRGAGGYTF.

The V gene is TRBV30, the J gene TRBJ2-5, with 12 bases fitting TRBD2. CDR3 length: 17 amino acids. The germline V gene has CDR1 GTSNPN and CDR2 SVGIG (reference sequence). The ends lost 4 bases at V and 5 bases at J; junction bases unmatched: 14. The CDR3 loop is CAWTLTAGTSGRETQYF. CDR3 bases: TGTGCCTGGACCTTGACCGCGGGGACTAGCGGGCGGGAGACCCAGTACTTC.